Listed here are 23 T cell receptor beta chains from one sample, sequenced in a study of Graves' ophthalmopathy and Graves' hyperthyroidism. CDR3 regions of TCR beta were amplified from RNA transcripts. An initial RT-PCR round employing HTBI primers preceded a second-round multiplex PCR. TCRdb passed the multiplex PCR reads through MiXCR, listing each CDR3 protein once. Of about 380,000 distinct CDR3 sequences in the sample, roughly 14% were seen once. The sample was peripheral blood. These receptors came from a young woman with stable Graves' hyperthyroidism.

The CDR3: CSARDMSFQGAATEAFF. CDR3 in DNA: TGCAGTGCTAGAGATATGTCCTTCCAGGGGGCAGCGACTGAAGCTTTCTTT. V and J are TRBV20-1 and TRBJ1-1; 8 bases are a match to TRBD1. Germline V gene sequence: CDR1 DFQATT, CDR2 SNEGSKA (reference sequence). The J segment lost 5 bases and the V segment lost 0 bases, leaving 14 bases of the junction unmatched. The length of the CDR3 is 17 residues.

This clonotype was found many times. CDR3 nucleotide sequence: TGTGCCAGTAGTCAACAGGCTCCGTGGGGTAGGGATAATTCACCCCTCCACTTT. Its translation is CASSQQAPWGRDNSPLHF. The rearrangement links TRBV19 to TRBJ1-6; a weak D match, TRBD1 (5 bases). V lost 5 bases to trimming and J lost 5 bases, with 22 bases between them. The CDR3 sequence is 18 residues long. Germline CDR1 and CDR2: LNHDA and SQIVND (reference sequence).

V usage is TRBV20-1 and J usage is TRBJ1-5; 7 bases match TRBD1. Germline V gene lookup returns CDR1 DFQATT and CDR2 SNEGSKA (reference sequence). Trimming took 6 bases from V and 5 from J; bases not matched to a gene: 4. CDR3 length: 12 amino acids. Here the CDR3 reads CSAGTVYQPQHF. The DNA of the CDR3 is TGCAGTGCGGGGACAGTGTATCAGCCCCAGCATTTT.

This clonotype has a count of ten or more. This sequence joins TRBV4-2 and TRBJ1-1, with unresolved D. V lost 1 base, J lost 6 bases, and 9 bases lay in between. The CDR3 runs 13 residues. Germline CDR1 reads LGHNA; CDR2 reads YNFKEQ. The CDR3 DNA reads TGTGCCAGCAGCCAAGCGGTCTACCCTGAAGCTTTCTTT. Its protein is CASSQAVYPEAFF.

This clonotype was counted ten times or more. The chain uses TRBV19 and TRBJ1-1; no clear D. V dropped 4 bases and J dropped 8 bases, with 17 bases sitting between them. Looked up from germline, CDR1 is LNHDA and CDR2 is SQIVND (reference sequence). The CDR3 spans 14 residues. The CDR3 bases are TGTGCCAGTAGTAGCCTAACCCGGACCCGAGAAGCTTTCTTT. It translates to CASSSLTRTREAFF.

This clonotype was detected many times. The chain has TRBV15 and TRBJ1-2; tentatively, D is TRBD1 (5 bases). The CDR3 covers 14 residues. The V gene lost 5 bases and the J gene lost 4 bases, with 14 bases spanning the gap. CDR1 LNHNV and CDR2 YYDKDF come from the germline V gene (reference sequence). CDR3 DNA sequence: TGTGCCACCAGCGCCAGTGGGGGATTCTATGGCTACACCTTC. Protein: CATSASGGFYGYTF.

There are many counts of this clonotype. This chain's CDR3 is CASSGDRGLGYTF. The CDR3 DNA sequence: TGTGCCAGCAGTGGGGACAGGGGCCTTGGCTACACCTTC. V is TRBV6-1 and J is TRBJ1-2; 10 bases line up with TRBD1. The CDR3 totals 13 residues. Germline trimming cut 4 bases from V and 7 bases from J; bases unmatched to any gene: 3. CDR1 and CDR2 from the germline V gene are MNHNS and SASEGT.

Many counts were recorded for this clonotype. DNA for the CDR3: TGTGCCAGCAGTTTACGACAGGGGCCGCTCGGAGGCTACACCTTC. Translated: CASSLRQGPLGGYTF. The genes are TRBV2 and TRBJ1-2; TRBD1 matches at 8 bases. CDR1 and CDR2 from the germline V gene are SNHLY and FYNNEI. With V trimmed by 5 bases and J by 8 bases, 13 bases remained unmatched. CDR3 length equals 15 residues.

This clonotype appeared a few times. V usage is TRBV3-1 and J usage is TRBJ2-3; D is perhaps TRBD2 (6 bases). This CDR3 comprises 16 residues. Looked up from germline, CDR1 is LGHDT and CDR2 is YNNKEL (reference sequence). Trimming removed 4 bases from V and 0 bases from J, with 14 bases in between. The CDR3 nucleotides are TGTGCCAGCAGCCTCAGACTAGAGGGTAGCACAGATACGCAGTATTTT. It yields the protein CASSLRLEGSTDTQYF.

This clonotype was seen only a few times. The rearrangement uses TRBV10-2 and TRBJ2-5, with D possibly being TRBD2 (7 bases). Germline V CDR1 and CDR2: WSHSY, SAAADI. Trimming shortened V by 0 bases and J by 1 base, and 15 bases separated the two germline ends. The length of the CDR3 is 17 residues. CDR3 DNA sequence: TGCGCCAGCAGTGAGTCAAAGAGGGGGGGTATCCAAGAGACCCAGTACTTC. As protein: CASSESKRGGIQETQYF.

This clonotype was detected ten times or more. This chain links TRBV5-1 with TRBJ2-7, with D perhaps TRBD1 (6 bases). Per germline, CDR1 SGHRS and CDR2 YFSETQ. The CDR3 has 15 amino acids. Trimming took 4 bases from V and 2 from J, leaving 16 bases between them. CDR3: CASSHPGQGAYEQYF. The DNA for the CDR3 is TGCGCCAGCAGCCATCCGGGACAAGGAGCCTACGAGCAGTACTTC.

V and J are TRBV20-1 and TRBJ1-1, with unresolved D. Germline loops: CDR1 DFQATT, CDR2 SNEGSKA (reference sequence). V lost 5 bases and J 5 bases, leaving 9 bases between the germline ends. The CDR3 has 11 amino acids. The CDR3 DNA reads as TGCAGTGCTCAGAAGCTTACTGAAGCTTTCTTT. It yields the protein CSAQKLTEAFF.

This clonotype appeared a few times. J is TRBJ1-1 and V is TRBV9, with no clear D. Germline CDR1 reads SGDLS; CDR2 reads YYNGEE. This CDR3 has 16 amino acids. V gave up 0 bases and J gave up 0 bases, with 12 bases separating them. The CDR3 DNA reads TGTGCCAGCAGCGTAGAAGGCGGAAGTCTGAACACTGAAGCTTTCTTT. Translation gives CASSVEGGSLNTEAFF.

This chain uses TRBV12-5 with TRBJ2-7; 11 nucleotides align to TRBD2. The ends lost 3 bases at V and 1 base at J; junction bases unmatched: 5. CDR3 length equals 16 residues. Germline V gene lookup returns CDR1 LGHNT and CDR2 FRNRAP. The CDR3 reads CASGFLAGGFSYEQYF. CDR3 coding DNA: TGTGCTAGTGGTTTCCTAGCGGGGGGATTTTCCTACGAGCAGTACTTC.

The table lists this clonotype with many counts. The chain joins TRBV4-1 to TRBJ1-2, with a weak D call TRBD1 (6 bases). The CDR3 spans 14 residues. Trimming shortened V by 1 base and J by 7 bases, and 13 bases separated the two germline ends. Germline CDR1 and CDR2: MGHRA and YSYEKL. CDR3 nucleotide sequence: TGCGCCAGCAGCCAAGTAATAACAGGGCGTGGCTACACCTTC. This sequence encodes CASSQVITGRGYTF.

This clonotype was counted a few times. V and J are TRBV14 and TRBJ2-2; unclear D gene. Germline-derived CDR1 and CDR2 are SGHDN and FVKESK. The CDR3 covers 15 residues. The V gene lost 1 base and the J gene lost 1 base, with 7 bases spanning the gap. CDR3 in amino acids: CASSQAQVNTGELFF. CDR3 in DNA: TGTGCCAGCAGCCAAGCCCAGGTGAACACCGGGGAGCTGTTTTTT. The full variable domain, in which reference TRBV14 and TRBJ2-2 provide the parts outside the CDR3, is EAGVTQFPSHSVIEKGQTVTLRCDPISGHDNLYWYRRVMGKEIKFLLHFVKESKQDESGMPNNRFLAERTGGTYSTLKVQPAELEDSGVYFCASSQAQVNTGELFFGEGSRLTVL.

This clonotype turned up a few times. This chain connects TRBV5-8 to TRBJ1-6; D may be TRBD1 (5 bases). V was trimmed by 0 bases and J by 9 bases, leaving 13 bases between them. Germline CDR1 reads SGHTS; CDR2 reads YDEGEE. This CDR3 is built from 15 residues. The CDR3 loop reads CASSLESGGISPLHF. The CDR3 DNA reads as TGTGCCAGCAGCTTGGAGTCCGGGGGAATTTCACCCCTCCACTTT.

In its sample, this clonotype was seen many times. The gene calls are TRBV7-2 and TRBJ1-1, with TRBD1 as a possible D gene (6 bases). V was pared by 6 bases and J by 4 bases, with 15 bases between. This CDR3 contains 14 residues. CDR1 SGHTA and CDR2 FQGNSA come from the germline V gene. CDR3 sequence: CASRKEGGSTEAFF. The CDR3 DNA reads TGTGCCAGCAGAAAGGAAGGGGGGAGCACTGAAGCTTTCTTT. Full variable domain (remainder filled in from reference TRBV7-2 and TRBJ1-1): GAGVSQSPSNKVTEKGKDVELRCDPISGHTALYWYRQSLGQGLEFLIYFQGNSAPDKSGLPSDRFSAERTGGSVSTLTIQRTQQEDSAVYLCASRKEGGSTEAFFGQGTRLTVV.

This clonotype came up many times. This chain uses TRBV20-1 with TRBJ2-7; 10 nucleotides line up with TRBD2. Germline lookup yields CDR1 DFQATT and CDR2 SNEGSKA (reference sequence). This CDR3 has 14 amino acids. The V gene end was trimmed by 2 bases and the J gene end by 5 bases; junction bases not matched to a gene: 6. The CDR3 reads CSARKSGGAHEQYF. The CDR3 DNA is TGCAGTGCTAGAAAAAGCGGGGGGGCCCACGAGCAGTACTTC.

In its sample, this clonotype was seen many times. This sequence joins TRBV4-1 and TRBJ1-5; D gene ambiguous. Germline-derived CDR1 and CDR2 are MGHRA and YSYEKL. Trimming took 4 bases from V and 3 from J, leaving 10 bases between them. The CDR3 runs to 14 residues. Here the CDR3 reads CASSLDGTNQPQHF. DNA of the CDR3: TGCGCCAGCAGCCTCGATGGCACCAATCAGCCCCAGCATTTT.

CDR3 sequence: CASSEGHLGLLYEQYF. In DNA, the CDR3 is TGTGCCAGCAGTGAAGGGCACCTGGGACTCCTCTACGAGCAGTACTTC. The chain employs TRBV6-1 and TRBJ2-7; D perhaps matches TRBD2 (6 bases). Per germline, CDR1 MNHNS and CDR2 SASEGT. V gave up 1 base and J gave up 3 bases, with 16 bases separating them. The CDR3 spans 16 residues.

This clonotype was observed many times. This chain links TRBV3-1 with TRBJ1-3; D uncertain. Germline CDR1 and CDR2: LGHDT and YNNKEL (reference sequence). This CDR3 is 13 amino acids long. Trimming removed 0 bases from V and 4 bases from J, with 4 bases in between. The DNA for the CDR3 is TGTGCCAGCAGCCAAGATGCAGGAAACACCATATATTTT. This sequence encodes CASSQDAGNTIYF.

This clonotype was observed many times. This sequence joins TRBV6-1 and TRBJ1-2; no definite D call. From germline, CDR1 is MNHNS and CDR2 SASEGT. The CDR3 loop spans 12 amino acids. The V and J ends lost 1 base and 6 bases respectively, with 6 bases between them. In DNA, the CDR3 is TGTGCCAGCAGTGAAGGGTTACATGGCTACACCTTC. Protein: CASSEGLHGYTF.